This is a list of T cell receptor beta chains from one sample in a study of Graves' ophthalmopathy and Graves' hyperthyroidism. TCRdb reprocessed the multiplex PCR reads via MiXCR and lists one record per CDR3 protein. Of approximately 640,000 distinct CDR3 sequences in the sample, roughly two fifths were seen once. The sequenced material came from peripheral blood. Receptors were obtained from an adult man with Graves' ophthalmopathy. The CDR3 runs from the conserved cysteine through the conserved F or W. Each record gives: V gene, clone size, J gene, CDR3 protein. Clone size is given for some rows only: seen once, a few or many times, or a class if the clone is expanded.

V gene: TRBV20-1; clone size: many; J gene: TRBJ2-5; CDR3 protein: CSAVRSQETQYF
V gene: TRBV10-3; clone size: .; J gene: TRBJ1-5; CDR3 protein: CAIGSEGRGTQHF
V gene: TRBV5-1; clone size: few; J gene: TRBJ1-2; CDR3 protein: CASRIGGGYGYTF
V gene: TRBV7-6; clone size: few; J gene: TRBJ1-5; CDR3 protein: CASSQDSGTGGQPQHF
V gene: TRBV5-1; clone size: few; J gene: TRBJ1-1; CDR3 protein: CASSHTGPRTEAFF
V gene: TRBV5-5; clone size: many; J gene: TRBJ2-6; CDR3 protein: CASSGTDGANVLTF
V gene: TRBV25-1; clone size: many; J gene: TRBJ1-4; CDR3 protein: CASSEIVGNEKLFF
V gene: TRBV10-2; clone size: many; J gene: TRBJ1-1; CDR3 protein: CASSEGGLVTEAFF
V gene: TRBV7-2; clone size: .; J gene: TRBJ2-5; CDR3 protein: CASSLQGGGIETQYF
V gene: TRBV11-2; clone size: many; J gene: TRBJ1-1; CDR3 protein: CASSFGTVMNTEAFF